The text below deals with one TCR beta chain. TCRdb re-called the 5' RACE reads; one entry per CDR3 protein, DNA not given. The table for this sample gives some 460,000 distinct CDR3 sequences. This sample was taken from a study of T cells expressing NK-cell markers. Germline CDR1 and CDR2: SGHNT and YENEEA. The CDR3 is 13 residues long. This clonotype was obtained from a woman aged 50 to 65 in good health. The sample taken for sequencing was blood T cells: a sorted CD56 or NKG2C T cell subset, CD4+ or CD8+ T cells, or bulk PBMC T cells (not recorded which). The chain couples TRBV11-3 to TRBJ2-7. CDR3 region: CASSLNRGLEQYF. Together with reference TRBV11-3 and TRBJ2-7, the CDR3 gives the full variable domain: EAGVVQSPRYKIIEKKQPVAFWCNPISGHNTLYWYLQNLGQGPELLIRYENEEAVDDSQLPKDRFSAERLKGVDSTLKIQPAELGDSAVYLCASSLNRGLEQYFGPGTRLTVT.